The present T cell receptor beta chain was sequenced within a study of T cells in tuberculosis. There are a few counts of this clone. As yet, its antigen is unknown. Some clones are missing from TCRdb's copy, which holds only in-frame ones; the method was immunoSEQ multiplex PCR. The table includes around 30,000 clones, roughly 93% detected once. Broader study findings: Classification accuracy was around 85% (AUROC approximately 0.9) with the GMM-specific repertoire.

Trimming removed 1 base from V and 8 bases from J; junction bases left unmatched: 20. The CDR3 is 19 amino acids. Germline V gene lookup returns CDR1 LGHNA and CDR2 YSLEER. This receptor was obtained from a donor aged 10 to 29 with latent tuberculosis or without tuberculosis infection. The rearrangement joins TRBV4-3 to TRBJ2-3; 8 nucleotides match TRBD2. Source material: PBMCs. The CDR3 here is CASSQVVLRGATLYGTQYF. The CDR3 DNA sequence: TGCGCCAGCAGCCAAGTTGTGTTGCGGGGGGCCACCCTCTACGGTACGCAGTATTTT.